One T cell receptor beta chain is described in this entry. Its antigen is unidentified. Other DNA sequences in the sample encode the same CDR3. Profiled with immunoSEQ multiplex PCR; TCRdb holds only in-frame clones, not every one. The sample holds more than 85,000 clones; less than 90% are singletons and the top ten take around 8.3%. The sample originates from a study of identifying expanded T cells in peripheral blood. CDR3 size: 14 residues. CDR1 and CDR2 from the germline V gene are MDHEN and SYDVKM. V was clipped by 8 bases and J by 6 bases, with 20 bases between them. Study-wide results and caveats: Variance in clone template counts between approximately 2-week samples significantly increased with total template count across all healthy donors.

Sequencing input: blood. This clonotype was sampled from a person aged 18 to 70 in good health. J is TRBJ2-7 and V is TRBV28; D possibly matches TRBD1 or TRBD2 (5 bases each). CDR3 DNA: TGTGCCAGCTGGTCCCGAGACAGTGGGGGCGAGCAGTACTTC. Amino acids: CASWSRDSGGEQYF.